This T cell receptor beta chain stems from a study of blood T cell repertoires in COVID-19. Background on the study: Samples representing acute and convalescent COVID-19 were sourced from the United States, Italy and Spain. T cells, B-cell-depleted T cells, or PBMCs provided the cDNA or gDNA that served as material.

As originally analysed: Nucleated cell number was recorded as an estimate derived from reference gene primer amplification. Some clones are missing from TCRdb's copy, which holds only in-frame ones; the method was immunoSEQ multiplex PCR. V and J calls and clone size come straight from that table; D and trimming were deduced from the DNA. Of 400,000 to 550,000 clones detected, 85% to 90% appear once; the ten largest clones hold around 4.4%. Germline V gene data show CDR1 as MDHEN and CDR2 as SYDVKM. The length of the CDR3 is 14 residues. With V trimmed by 7 bases and J by 2 bases, 4 bases remained unmatched.

The specimen sequenced was peripheral blood. The source is a woman in her 30s with acute or convalescent COVID-19. J is TRBJ1-5 and V is TRBV28; 8 bases line up with TRBD1. CDR3 nucleotide sequence: TGTGCCAGCAAACAGGGGGTTGGCAATCAGCCCCAGCATTTT. Translated, it gives CASKQGVGNQPQHF.